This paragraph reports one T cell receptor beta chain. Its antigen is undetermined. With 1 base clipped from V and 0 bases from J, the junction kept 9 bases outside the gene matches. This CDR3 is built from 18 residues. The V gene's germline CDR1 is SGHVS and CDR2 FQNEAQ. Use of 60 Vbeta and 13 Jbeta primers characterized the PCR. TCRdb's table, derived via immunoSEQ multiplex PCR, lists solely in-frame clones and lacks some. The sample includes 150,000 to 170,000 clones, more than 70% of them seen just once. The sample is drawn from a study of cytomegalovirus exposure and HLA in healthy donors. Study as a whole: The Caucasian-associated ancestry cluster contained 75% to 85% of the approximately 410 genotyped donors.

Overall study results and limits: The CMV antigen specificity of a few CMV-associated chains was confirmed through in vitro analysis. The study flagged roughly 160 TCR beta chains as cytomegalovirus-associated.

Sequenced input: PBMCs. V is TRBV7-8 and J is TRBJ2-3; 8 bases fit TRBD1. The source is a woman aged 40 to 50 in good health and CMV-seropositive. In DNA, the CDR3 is TGTGCCAGCAGCTTAGTGACAGGGGACCTACCTAGCACAGATACGCAGTATTTT. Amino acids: CASSLVTGDLPSTDTQYF.